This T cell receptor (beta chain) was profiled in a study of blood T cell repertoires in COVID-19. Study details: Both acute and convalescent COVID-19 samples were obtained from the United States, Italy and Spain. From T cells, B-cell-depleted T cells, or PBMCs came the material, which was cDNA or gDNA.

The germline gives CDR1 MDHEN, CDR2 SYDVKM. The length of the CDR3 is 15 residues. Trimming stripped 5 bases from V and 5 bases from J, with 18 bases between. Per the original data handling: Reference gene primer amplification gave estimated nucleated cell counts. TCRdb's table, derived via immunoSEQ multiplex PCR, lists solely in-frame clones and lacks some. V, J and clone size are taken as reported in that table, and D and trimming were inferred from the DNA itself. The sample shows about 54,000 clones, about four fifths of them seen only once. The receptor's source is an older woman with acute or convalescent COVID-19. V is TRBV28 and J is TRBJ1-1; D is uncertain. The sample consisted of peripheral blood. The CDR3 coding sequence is TGTGCCAGCAGTCAGGCCGTGTCACGGTCAACTGAAGCTTTCTTT. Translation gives CASSQAVSRSTEAFF.